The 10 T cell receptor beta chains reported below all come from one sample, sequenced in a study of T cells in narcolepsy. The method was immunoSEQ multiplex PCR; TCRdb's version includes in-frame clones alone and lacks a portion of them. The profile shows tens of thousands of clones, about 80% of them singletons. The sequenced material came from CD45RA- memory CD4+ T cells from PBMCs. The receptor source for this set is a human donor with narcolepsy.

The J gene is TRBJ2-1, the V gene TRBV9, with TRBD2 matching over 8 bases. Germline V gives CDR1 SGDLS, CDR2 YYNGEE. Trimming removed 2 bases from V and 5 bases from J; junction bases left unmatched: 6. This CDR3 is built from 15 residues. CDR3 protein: CASSVPGGAHNEQFF. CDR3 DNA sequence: TGTGCCAGCAGCGTTCCCGGGGGGGCCCACAATGAGCAGTTCTTC. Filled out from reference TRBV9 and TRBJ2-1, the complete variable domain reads DSGVTQTPKHLITATGQRVTLRCSPRSGDLSVYWYQQSLDQGLQFLIQYYNGEERAKGNILERFSAQQFPDLHSELNLSSLELGDSALYFCASSVPGGAHNEQFFGPGTRLTVL.

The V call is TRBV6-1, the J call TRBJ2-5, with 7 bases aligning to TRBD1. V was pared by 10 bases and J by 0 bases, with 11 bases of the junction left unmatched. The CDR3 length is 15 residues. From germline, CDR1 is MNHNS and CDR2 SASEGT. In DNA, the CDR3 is TGTGCCACCGCGGCAGGGGGTCTGAACCAAGAGACCCAGTACTTC. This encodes CATAAGGLNQETQYF.

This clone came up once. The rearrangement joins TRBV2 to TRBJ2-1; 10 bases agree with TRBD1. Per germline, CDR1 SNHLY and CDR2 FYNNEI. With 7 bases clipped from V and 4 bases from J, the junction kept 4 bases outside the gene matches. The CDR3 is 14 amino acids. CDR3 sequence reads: CASNRDRGYNEQFF. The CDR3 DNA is TGTGCCAGCAACCGGGACAGGGGATACAATGAGCAGTTCTTC.

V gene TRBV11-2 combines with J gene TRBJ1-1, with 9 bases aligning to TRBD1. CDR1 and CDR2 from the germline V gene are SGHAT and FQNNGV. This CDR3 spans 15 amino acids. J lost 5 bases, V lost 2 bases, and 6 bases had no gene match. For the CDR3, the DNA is TGTGCCAGCAGCTTATCTGACAGGGGGAGTACTGAAGCTTTCTTT. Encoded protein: CASSLSDRGSTEAFF.

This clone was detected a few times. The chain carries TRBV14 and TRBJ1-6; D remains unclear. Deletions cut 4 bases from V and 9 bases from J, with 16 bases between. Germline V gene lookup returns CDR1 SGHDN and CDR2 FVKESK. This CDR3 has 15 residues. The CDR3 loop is CASSRADLPGSPLHF. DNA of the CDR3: TGTGCCAGCAGCCGGGCGGATTTACCGGGTTCACCCCTCCACTTT.

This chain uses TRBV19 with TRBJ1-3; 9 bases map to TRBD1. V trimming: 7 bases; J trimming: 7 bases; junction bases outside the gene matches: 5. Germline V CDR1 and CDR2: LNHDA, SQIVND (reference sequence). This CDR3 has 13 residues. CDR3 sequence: CASIGTGTNTIYF. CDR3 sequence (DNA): TGTGCCAGTATCGGGACAGGGACGAACACCATATATTTT.

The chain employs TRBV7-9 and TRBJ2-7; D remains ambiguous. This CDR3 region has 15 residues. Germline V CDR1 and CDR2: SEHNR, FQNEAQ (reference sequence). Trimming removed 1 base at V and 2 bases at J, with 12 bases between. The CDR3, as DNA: TGTGCCAGCAGCTTAGGTCTCAGGCCTCCCTACGAGCAGTACTTC. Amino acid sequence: CASSLGLRPPYEQYF.

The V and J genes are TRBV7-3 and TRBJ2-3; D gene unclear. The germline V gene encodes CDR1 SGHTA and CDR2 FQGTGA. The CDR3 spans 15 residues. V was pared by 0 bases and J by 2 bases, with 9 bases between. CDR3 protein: CASSLTGLPTDTQYF. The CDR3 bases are TGTGCCAGCAGCTTAACTGGCCTTCCCACAGATACGCAGTATTTT.

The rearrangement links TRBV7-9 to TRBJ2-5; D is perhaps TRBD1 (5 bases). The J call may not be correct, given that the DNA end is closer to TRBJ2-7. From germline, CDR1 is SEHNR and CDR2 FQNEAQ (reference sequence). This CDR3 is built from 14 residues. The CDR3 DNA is TGTGCCAGCAGCATACTCCAGGGTACCTACGAGCAGTACTTC. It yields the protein CASSILQGTYEQYF.

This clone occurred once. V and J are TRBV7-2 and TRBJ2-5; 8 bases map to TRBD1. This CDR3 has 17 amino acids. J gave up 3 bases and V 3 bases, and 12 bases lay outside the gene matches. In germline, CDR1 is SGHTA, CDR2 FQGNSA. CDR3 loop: CASSFRTGRVGKETQYF. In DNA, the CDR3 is TGTGCCAGCAGCTTCCGGACAGGGCGTGTCGGGAAAGAGACCCAGTACTTC.